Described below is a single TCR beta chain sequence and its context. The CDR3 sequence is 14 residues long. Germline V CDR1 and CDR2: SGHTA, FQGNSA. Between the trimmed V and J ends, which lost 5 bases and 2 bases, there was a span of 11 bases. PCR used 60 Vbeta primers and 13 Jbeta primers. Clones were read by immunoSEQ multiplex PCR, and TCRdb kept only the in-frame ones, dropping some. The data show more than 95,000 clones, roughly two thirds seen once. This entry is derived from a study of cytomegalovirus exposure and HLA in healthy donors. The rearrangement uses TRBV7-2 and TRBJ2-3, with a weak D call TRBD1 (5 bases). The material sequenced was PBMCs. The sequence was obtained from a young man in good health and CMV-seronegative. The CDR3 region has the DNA TGTGCCAGCAGCGCAGACAGCTTCACAGATACGCAGTATTTT. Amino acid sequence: CASSADSFTDTQYF.